The 23 T cell receptor beta chains in this list originate from one sample, sequenced in a study of shared clonotypes between healthy human individuals (dated by TCRdb to about 2020). CD8 naive samples consisted of CD45RO-negative cells that were positively selected for CCR7, yielding a CD45RA+CCR7+ population without TemRA cells. The library came from the immunoSEQ multiplex PCR assay. TCRdb re-hosts the immuneACCESS table, in-frame sequences only. Its copies lack some clones; in the studies checked, an unresolved V gene accounts for under half of them, and the cause for the rest is not known. The sample profile shows hundreds of thousands of clones; just over 90% of them were found once. In total, the top ten clones hold roughly 22% of the sample. Sequenced: naive CD8+ T cells sorted from blood. The cell subset or site label here, explained by the study, means: CD45RA+CCR7+. The receptors were gathered from a young man in good health.

The chain recombines TRBV29-1 with TRBJ2-2; 8 bases are shared with TRBD2. Germline loops: CDR1 SQVTM, CDR2 ANQGSEA. There are 11 residues in the CDR3. The J segment lost 6 bases and the V segment lost 6 bases, leaving 0 bases of the junction unmatched. The CDR3 DNA sequence: TGCAGCGTCGGGAGGGCCGGGGAGCTGTTTTTT. Translated: CSVGRAGELFF.

CDR3 sequence reads: CASSIKLAGTYEQYF. The CDR3 DNA follows: TGTGCCAGTAGTATAAAACTAGCGGGAACCTACGAGCAGTACTTC. The chain has TRBV19 and TRBJ2-7, with TRBD2 matching over 10 bases. V shed 2 bases, J shed 2 bases, and the junction held 3 bases outside the gene matches. The CDR3 sequence is 15 residues long. Germline V gives CDR1 LNHDA, CDR2 SQIVND (reference sequence).

V usage is TRBV7-2 and J usage is TRBJ2-1, with D uncertain. V lost 4 bases and J lost 3, with 7 bases in between. The CDR3 sequence is 13 residues long. The germline V gene encodes CDR1 SGHTA and CDR2 FQGNSA. The CDR3 reads CASSSDNYNEQFF. CDR3 DNA: TGTGCCAGCAGCTCAGACAACTACAATGAGCAGTTCTTC.

The table lists this clone with a count of one. DNA of the CDR3: TGCGCCAGCAGTCAATCGATGGCAGGGGCTGGCTACACCTTC. Its translation: CASSQSMAGAGYTF. The J gene is TRBJ1-2, the V gene TRBV23-1, with D possibly being TRBD1 (6 bases). TRBV23-1 is an open reading frame, and its role is uncertain. The CDR3 totals 14 residues. With 0 bases removed from V and 7 bases from J, the gap between germline ends came to 12 bases.

As concerns this clone: This sample includes further DNA sequences coding for the same CDR3. The chain joins TRBV6-5 to TRBJ2-7; no firm D call. V was cut by 5 bases and J by 2 bases, with 7 bases left in between. The CDR3 has 12 residues. Germline lookup yields CDR1 MNHEY and CDR2 SVGAGI. This chain's CDR3 is CASSPGPYEQYF. The CDR3 bases are TGTGCCAGCAGTCCCGGACCCTACGAGCAGTACTTC.

The chain combines TRBV10-3 with TRBJ2-1, with a weak D call TRBD1 (7 bases). The CDR3 loop spans 11 amino acids. V shed 11 bases and J shed 9 bases, with 14 bases lying between them. CDR1 is ENHRY, CDR2 SYGVKD, per germline. The CDR3 DNA reads TGTGCCGTACGACAGGGAGGTGAGCAGTTCTTC. As protein: CAVRQGGEQFF.

The chain is built from TRBV11-2 and TRBJ2-1; 11 bases map to TRBD2. This CDR3 has 16 residues. Germline trimming cut 4 bases from V and 9 bases from J; bases unmatched to any gene: 11. Germline V lookup: CDR1 SGHAT, CDR2 FQNNGV. CDR3 loop: CASSSSIAGGPSEQFF. CDR3 bases: TGTGCCAGCAGCTCGTCCATAGCGGGAGGGCCTAGTGAGCAGTTCTTC.

The chain has TRBV10-3 and TRBJ1-5; D call uncertain. V dropped 3 bases and J dropped 2 bases, with 8 bases sitting between them. Germline values: CDR1 ENHRY, CDR2 SYGVKD. This CDR3 has 14 residues. CDR3 sequence (DNA): TGTGCCATCAGTGAACTCCGGGGCAATCAGCCCCAGCATTTT. Translating it yields CAISELRGNQPQHF.

The chain employs TRBV6-5 and TRBJ1-1; D ambiguous. The CDR3 length is 13 residues. CDR1 and CDR2 (germline): MNHEY, SVGAGI. Trimming stripped 3 bases from V and 1 base from J, with 6 bases between. The CDR3 region is CASSYYTNTEAFF. The DNA of the CDR3 is TGTGCCAGCAGTTATTACACGAACACTGAAGCTTTCTTT.

Turning to this clone: This may stem from a read error, because a much larger clone lies one nucleotide away. V gene TRBV2 combines with J gene TRBJ2-5; no clear D. The CDR3 has 11 residues. CDR1 is SNHLY, CDR2 FYNNEI, per germline. With 6 bases removed from V and 1 base from J, the gap between germline ends came to 3 bases. The CDR3 nucleotides are TGTGCCAGCAGCTTCCAAGAGACCCAGTACTTC. This translates into CASSFQETQYF.

The chain couples TRBV5-1 to TRBJ2-5; D is ambiguous. Trimming took off 0 bases at V and 5 bases at J, with 11 bases between the two ends. Germline V gene data show CDR1 as SGHRS and CDR2 as YFSETQ. This CDR3 has 14 residues. The DNA of the CDR3 is TGCGCCAGCAGCTTGGACTTTAATCCGGAGACCCAGTACTTC. Protein product: CASSLDFNPETQYF.

The V and J genes are TRBV27 and TRBJ2-3, with 9 bases that match TRBD1. The CDR3 totals 17 residues. Germline V CDR1 and CDR2: MNHEY, SMNVEV (reference sequence). V was pared by 4 bases and J by 6 bases, with 14 bases of the junction left unmatched. The CDR3 loop is CASSSDRGTGAYDTQYF. CDR3 DNA: TGTGCCAGCAGTTCCGACAGGGGGACGGGAGCTTATGATACGCAGTATTTT.

The count of this clone is one. The chain recombines TRBV6-5 with TRBJ2-7; the match to TRBD1 covers 8 bases. CDR3 length equals 16 residues. Germline CDR1 MNHEY, CDR2 SVGAGI. V was clipped by 3 bases and J by 2 bases; unmatched bases: 9. DNA of the CDR3: TGTGCCAGCAGTTATCTTCGACAGGGGTTCCCCTACGAGCAGTACTTC. The encoded protein is CASSYLRQGFPYEQYF.

This chain links TRBV2 with TRBJ2-7, with 9 bases that match TRBD2. The germline V gene has CDR1 SNHLY and CDR2 FYNNEI. CDR3 length: 14 residues. V shed 6 bases, J shed 5 bases, and the junction held 8 bases outside the gene matches. CDR3: CASRLAGVSNEQYF. The CDR3 region has the DNA TGTGCCAGCAGATTAGCGGGAGTTAGCAACGAGCAGTACTTC. Supplemented by reference TRBV2 and TRBJ2-7, the full variable domain reads EPEVTQTPSHQVTQMGQEVILRCVPISNHLYFYWYRQILGQKVEFLVSFYNNEISEKSEIFDDQFSVERPDGSNFTLKIRSTKLEDSAMYFCASRLAGVSNEQYFGPGTRLTVT.

J is TRBJ1-2 and V is TRBV27; D call uncertain. Trimming stripped 8 bases from V and 14 bases from J, with 12 bases between. Germline CDR1 reads MNHEY; CDR2 reads SMNVEV (reference sequence). The CDR3 consists of 9 residues. CDR3 sequence (DNA): TGTGCCAGCGGGCCGTCGTGGACCTTC. Translation: CASGPSWTF.

Comments on this clone: The identical CDR3 is also encoded by other nucleotide sequences in the sample. The rearrangement joins TRBV6-5 to TRBJ1-5; D is ambiguous. V was cut by 6 bases and J by 6 bases, with 12 bases left in between. The germline V gene has CDR1 MNHEY and CDR2 SVGAGI. The CDR3 length is 13 residues. DNA of the CDR3: TGTGCCAGCAGGCGGGGAGGGTCTCAGCCCCAGCATTTT. It encodes CASRRGGSQPQHF.

The chain uses TRBV7-9 and TRBJ1-2; D gene ambiguous. Trimming cost V 5 bases and J 5 bases, with 12 bases left between them. The CDR3 has 13 amino acids. In germline, CDR1 is SEHNR, CDR2 FQNEAQ (reference sequence). This chain's CDR3 is CASSPSPGYGYTF. As DNA, the CDR3 is TGTGCCAGCAGCCCCTCCCCGGGGTATGGCTACACCTTC. Supplemented by reference TRBV7-9 and TRBJ1-2, the full variable domain reads DTGVSQNPRHKITKRGQNVTFRCDPISEHNRLYWYRQTLGQGPEFLTYFQNEAQLEKSRLLSDRFSAERPKGSFSTLEIQRTEQGDSAMYLCASSPSPGYGYTFGSGTRLTVV.

V gene TRBV10-3 combines with J gene TRBJ2-1; 11 bases are shared with TRBD2. Germline trimming cut 11 bases from V and 6 bases from J; bases unmatched to any gene: 9. This CDR3 has 14 amino acids. From germline, CDR1 is ENHRY and CDR2 SYGVKD. CDR3 region: CASSTSGSPNEQFF. Here the CDR3 DNA reads TGTGCCTCCTCCACTAGCGGGAGCCCCAATGAGCAGTTCTTC.

The rearrangement joins TRBV15 to TRBJ2-5, with TRBD1 matching 7 bases. The J segment lost 1 base and the V segment lost 3 bases, leaving 8 bases of the junction unmatched. CDR3 length: 16 residues. Germline-derived CDR1 and CDR2 are LNHNV and YYDKDF (reference sequence). This CDR3 is CATSRSQQGSQETQYF. The DNA for the CDR3 is TGTGCCACCAGCAGGAGTCAACAGGGGTCCCAAGAGACCCAGTACTTC. The variable domain in full, with the rest retrieved from reference TRBV15 and TRBJ2-5, is DAMVIQNPRYQVTQFGKPVTLSCSQTLNHNVMYWYQQKSSQAPKLLFHYYDKDFNNEADTPDNFQSRRPNTSFCFLDIRSPGLGDTAMYLCATSRSQQGSQETQYFGPGTRLLVL.

The V gene is TRBV7-2, the J gene TRBJ2-1; 11 bases are a match to TRBD2. Germline values: CDR1 SGHTA, CDR2 FQGNSA. The CDR3 has 15 amino acids. Germline trimming cut 5 bases from V and 6 bases from J; bases unmatched to any gene: 6. In nucleotides, the CDR3 is TGTGCCAGCAGCCAAGGACTAGCGGGCAGCAATGAGCAGTTCTTC. This gives the protein CASSQGLAGSNEQFF.

V is TRBV19 and J is TRBJ2-1, with TRBD2 identical over 11 bases. The CDR3 covers 16 residues. Germline loops: CDR1 LNHDA, CDR2 SQIVND (reference sequence). V gave up 3 bases and J gave up 12 bases; unmatched junction bases: 13. DNA for the CDR3: TGTGCCAGTAGTATTTCAGGGACTAGCGGTATTGGGGGGCAGTTCTTC. Its protein is CASSISGTSGIGGQFF.

This chain connects TRBV28 to TRBJ2-1; 7 bases align to TRBD2. Germline V gives CDR1 MDHEN, CDR2 SYDVKM. The CDR3 is 16 residues long. V gave up 5 bases and J gave up 0 bases; unmatched junction bases: 7. The CDR3 bases are TGTGCCAGCAGTCTCCTAGCGGTTAGCTCCTACAATGAGCAGTTCTTC. Translation gives CASSLLAVSSYNEQFF.

The rearrangement links TRBV10-1 to TRBJ1-4, with a tentative D call TRBD1 (6 bases). The germline V gene encodes CDR1 WNHNN and CDR2 SYGVQD (reference sequence). V was clipped by 7 bases and J by 8 bases, with 14 bases between them. The CDR3 covers 13 residues. The chain's CDR3 is CASTSATGEKLFF. The CDR3 nucleotides are TGCGCCAGCACAAGCGCCACAGGGGAAAAACTGTTTTTT.